This record concerns one T cell receptor beta chain sequence. These data come from a study of shared clonotypes between healthy human individuals. At the level of the study: The study enrolled a couple of women and three men aged 18 to 49. Used for every donor were three CD4 naive, three CD4 memory, two CD8 naive and one CD8 memory plate.

V shed 4 bases, J shed 4 bases, and the junction held 3 bases outside the gene matches. Germline V gene sequence: CDR1 SQVTM, CDR2 ANQGSEA. The CDR3 totals 15 residues. In the naive CD8 group, cells lacked CD45RO and were positively selected for CCR7, so terminally differentiated effector memory CD45RA+ cells were left out. This table comes from immunoSEQ multiplex PCR, and its TCRdb copy is limited to in-frame clones, with some not included. This sample carries roughly 2,000,000 clones, around 96% of them seen once, and the ten largest clones take under 1.5%. The sequence came from a man aged 18 to 29 in good health. This sequence joins TRBV29-1 and TRBJ2-3, with TRBD2 matching over 15 bases. Input material: naive CD8+ T cells sorted from blood. CDR3 DNA: TGCAGCGTTGGGACTAGCGGGGGGGTACCAGATACGCAGTATTTT. Its translation: CSVGTSGGVPDTQYF.